These T cell receptor beta chains were read from a single sample in a study of metastatic and nonmetastatic thyroid tumors. TCRdb used MiXCR to call clones anew from the PCR reads. This table has 20,000 to 30,000 clones, about an eighth appearing once. Material: blood. These receptors were obtained from a female donor with papillary thyroid cancer or a benign thyroid nodule (not recorded which). Some clones in this sample may be carry-over from other donors' samples. CDR3s include the opening cysteine and the closing phenylalanine or tryptophan. D genes are given only for firm matches. The listing skips clone size in some rows; elsewhere it reads once, few, many or a size class.

>-|TRBV12-3/TRBV12-4|TRBJ2-1|-
TGTGCCAGCAGTCCGGGAGAGGCCTACAATGAGCAGTTCTTC
CASSPGEAYNEQFF
>TRBD1|TRBV10-1|TRBJ1-1|many
TGCGCCAGCAGTGGACAGGGAGGCACTGAAGCTTTCTTT
CASSGQGGTEAFF
>-|TRBV5-1|TRBJ2-7|-
TGCGCCAGCAGCTTACAGGGTTACGAGCAGTACTTC
CASSLQGYEQYF
>TRBD1|TRBV6-4|TRBJ2-3|many
TGTGCCAGCAGTGACTCGCCGACAGGGGACACAGATACGCAGTATTTT
CASSDSPTGDTDTQYF
>-|TRBV19|TRBJ1-5|few
TGTGCCAGTAGTACCACTTGGGACATAAATCAGCCCCAGCATTTT
CASSTTWDINQPQHF
>-|TRBV7-2|TRBJ2-7|many
TGTGCCAGCAGCCAAAGGACTCACTCCTACGAGCAGTACTTC
CASSQRTHSYEQYF
>-|TRBV7-8|TRBJ1-2|many
TGTGCCAGCAGCTTACAGGGAAACTATGGCTACACCTTC
CASSLQGNYGYTF
>-|TRBV6-1|TRBJ2-7|many
TGTGCCAGCAGTGACCCGTTCCTATCCTACGAGCAGTACTTC
CASSDPFLSYEQYF
>-|TRBV28|TRBJ2-3|many
TGTGCCACCCTTCTCGCGGCGCGGCGGGATACGCAGTATTTT
CATLLAARRDTQYF
>-|TRBV7-2|TRBJ2-7|many
TGTGCCAGCAGCTCCGGGTCGGGGAGCTCCTACGAGCAGTACTTC
CASSSGSGSSYEQYF
>-|TRBV6-2/TRBV6-3|TRBJ2-7|few
TGTGCCAGCAGTTTACTTGATCCCGAGCACGAGCAGTACTTC
CASSLLDPEHEQYF
>TRBD1|TRBV24-1|TRBJ2-6|many
TGTGCCACCAGTGATTCTTCGGACAGGGTAGAGGGTGGGGCCAACGTCCTGACTTTC
CATSDSSDRVEGGANVLTF
>-|TRBV28|TRBJ2-3|many
TGTGCCAGCGGAATTAACACAGATACGCAGTATTTT
CASGINTDTQYF
>-|TRBV4-1|TRBJ2-7|many
TGCGCCAGCAGCCAAGAGGAGGGGGCGGCCTCCTACGAGCAGTACTTC
CASSQEEGAASYEQYF
>TRBD2|TRBV5-1|TRBJ2-5|many
TGCGCCAGCAGCTTGGCGGGGGCTAGCGGGAGAGTCGGGGAGACCCAGTACTTC
CASSLAGASGRVGETQYF
>TRBD1|TRBV2|TRBJ1-2|many
TGTGCCAGCAGTGGCGGCAGGGGGCGCGGCTATGGCTACACCTTC
CASSGGRGRGYGYTF
>-|TRBV7-9|TRBJ1-1|many
TGTGCCAGCAGCTTAGAGTTCGGCACTGAAGCTTTCTTT
CASSLEFGTEAFF
>-|TRBV6-4|TRBJ2-1|many
TGTGCCAGCAGCCCACGGGGTTCGGTGTGGTACAATGAGCAGTTCTTC
CASSPRGSVWYNEQFF
>-|TRBV28|TRBJ1-6|many
TGTGCCAGCCAGCTAGGCCACAACATCGGTTCACCCCTCCACTTT
CASQLGHNIGSPLHF
>TRBD1|TRBV20-1|TRBJ2-2|-
TGCAGTGCTAGAAAGGGACAGAGGAACACCGGGGAGCTGTTTTTT
CSARKGQRNTGELFF
>-|TRBV7-3|TRBJ1-1|-
TGTGCCAGCAGCAGGACAGCGAACACTGAAGCTTTCTTT
CASSRTANTEAFF
>TRBD2|TRBV24-1|TRBJ2-3|many
TGTGCCACCAGTCCGGGACTAGGAGATACGCAGTATTTT
CATSPGLGDTQYF
>TRBD2|TRBV7-9|TRBJ2-5|-
TGTGCCAGCATTCAGCGGGAGGCTGAAGAGACCCAGTACTTC
CASIQREAEETQYF
>TRBD1|TRBV12-3/TRBV12-4|TRBJ1-3|many
TGTGCCAGCAGTCGGGACAGGGGTAGCTCTGGAAACACCATATATTTT
CASSRDRGSSGNTIYF
>-|TRBV28|TRBJ2-7|medium-sized
TGTGCCAGCAGTTTTCCGGACTACGAGCAGTACTTC
CASSFPDYEQYF
>TRBD1|TRBV12-3/TRBV12-4|TRBJ1-3|-
TGTGCCAGCAGTCTAAGGACAGGTGGAAACACCATATATTTT
CASSLRTGGNTIYF
>-|TRBV5-1|TRBJ2-4|many
TGCGCCAGCAGATTCGCTAGCAACCTAGGTATTCAGTACTTC
CASRFASNLGIQYF
>-|TRBV28|TRBJ1-2|-
TGTGCCAGCAGTTTAGTCCCCGGGGTATATGGCTACACCTTC
CASSLVPGVYGYTF
>-|TRBV20-1|TRBJ2-5|many
TGCAGTGCTAGAGAGGGTAGAGCGGGAGAGACCCAGTACTTC
CSAREGRAGETQYF
>TRBD1|TRBV6-2/TRBV6-3|TRBJ1-5|-
TGTGCCAGCAGTCTCCCAGGGGGTAATCAGCCCCAACATTTT
CASSLPGGNQPQHF
>-|TRBV5-1|TRBJ2-7|many
TGCGCCAGCAGCGCTCTGGGGGGTCGATACGAGCAGTACTTC
CASSALGGRYEQYF
>-|TRBV28|TRBJ1-5|-
TGTGCCAGCAGTTCTCATCAGGGGATACAGCCCCAGCATTTT
CASSSHQGIQPQHF
>TRBD2|TRBV27|TRBJ2-1|many
TGTGCCAGCAGCAAAGCGGGAGGGCCGTCTTATGAGCAGTTCTTC
CASSKAGGPSYEQFF
>-|TRBV10-3|TRBJ2-7|many
TGTGCCATCAGGGGGACCGACAGCCGCTACGAGCAGTACTTC
CAIRGTDSRYEQYF
>-|TRBV11-3|TRBJ1-6|-
TGTGCCAGCAGCTTAGGAGAGTCAGATAATTCACCCCTCCACTTT
CASSLGESDNSPLHF
>-|TRBV4-2|TRBJ2-3|medium-sized
TGTGCCAGCAGCCAAGTTGGTAGCACAGATACGCAGTATTTT
CASSQVGSTDTQYF
>-|TRBV11-2|TRBJ2-5|many
TGTGCCAGCAGCATAGGGGAGACCCAGTACTTC
CASSIGETQYF
>TRBD1|TRBV3-1|TRBJ1-1|-
TGTGCCAGCAGCCCCCGACAGGGGAACACTGAAGCTTTCTTT
CASSPRQGNTEAFF
>TRBD2|TRBV11-1|TRBJ2-3|many
TGTGCCAGCAGCTTAATGCTAGCGGGAGACTCAGATACGCAGTATTTT
CASSLMLAGDSDTQYF
>TRBD2|TRBV30|TRBJ2-3|once
TGTGCCTGGAGTGTGGATAGCGGGACCACAGATACGCAGTATTTT
CAWSVDSGTTDTQYF
>TRBD2|TRBV12-3/TRBV12-4|TRBJ2-7|medium-sized
TGTGCCAGCAGTTTCTGGCAGCGGGAGAACGGCGAGCAGTACTTC
CASSFWQRENGEQYF
>-|TRBV10-3|TRBJ1-4|many
TGTGCCATCAGAGACGACAGGGAAAAACTGTTTTTT
CAIRDDREKLFF
>-|TRBV20-1|TRBJ2-7|many
TGCAGTGCTAGTCGTGGGAAAAACTACGAGCAGTACTTC
CSASRGKNYEQYF
>-|TRBV6-5|TRBJ1-3|many
TGTGCCAGCAGTTACTCGAATCGGTATGGAAACACCATATATTTT
CASSYSNRYGNTIYF